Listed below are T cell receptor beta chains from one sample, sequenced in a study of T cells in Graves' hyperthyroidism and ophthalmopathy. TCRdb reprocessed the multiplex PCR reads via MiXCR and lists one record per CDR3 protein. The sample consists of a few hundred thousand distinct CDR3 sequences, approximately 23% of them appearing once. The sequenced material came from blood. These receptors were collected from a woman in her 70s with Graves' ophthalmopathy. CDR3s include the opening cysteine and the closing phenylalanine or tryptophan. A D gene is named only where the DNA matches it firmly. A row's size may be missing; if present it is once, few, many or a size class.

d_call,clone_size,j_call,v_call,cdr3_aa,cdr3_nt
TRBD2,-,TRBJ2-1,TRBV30,CAWSVLTSGKALWKQFF,TGTGCCTGGAGTGTCCTCACTAGCGGGAAGGCCCTTTGGAAGCAGTTCTTC
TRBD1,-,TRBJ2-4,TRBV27,CASRDRGPDIQYF,TGTGCCAGCAGGGACAGGGGGCCGGACATTCAGTACTTC
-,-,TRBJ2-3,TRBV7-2,CASSERSRFTDTQYF,TGTGCCAGCAGCGAAAGGTCCCGATTCACAGATACGCAGTATTTT
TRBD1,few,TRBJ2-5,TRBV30,CAWSREVTGGQETQYF,TGTGCCTGGAGCAGAGAAGTGACAGGGGGCCAAGAGACCCAGTACTTC
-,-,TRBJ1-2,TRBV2,CAIGGRTEGYTF,TGTGCCATAGGGGGGAGGACAGAGGGCTACACCTTC
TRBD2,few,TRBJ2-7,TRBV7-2,CASSSGPSGATYEQYF,TGTGCCAGCAGCTCAGGCCCTAGCGGGGCAACCTACGAGCAGTACTTC
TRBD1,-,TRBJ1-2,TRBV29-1,CSVGEVVGTGLPQDGYTF,TGCAGCGTTGGTGAGGTTGTGGGGACAGGTCTCCCCCAAGATGGCTACACCTTC
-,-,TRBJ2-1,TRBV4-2,CASSLATSNKFF,TGTGCCAGCAGCCTCGCGACTAGTAATAAGTTCTTC
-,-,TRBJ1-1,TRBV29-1,CSVEGFENTEAFF,TGCAGCGTTGAGGGGTTCGAGAACACTGAAGCTTTCTTT
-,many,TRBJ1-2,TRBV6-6,CASSYDVGGIGYGYTF,TGTGCCAGCAGTTACGATGTAGGGGGGATCGGCTATGGCTACACCTTC
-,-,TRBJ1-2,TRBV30,CAWKAGGSGNYGYTF,TGTGCCTGGAAGGCGGGGGGATCGGGTAACTATGGCTACACCTTC
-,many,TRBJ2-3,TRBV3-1,CASSQDWRDTQYF,TGTGCCAGCAGCCAAGATTGGAGAGATACGCAGTATTTT
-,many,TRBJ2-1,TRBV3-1,CASSQGYEQFF,TGTGCCAGCAGCCAAGGGTATGAGCAGTTCTTC
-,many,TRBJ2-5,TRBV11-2,CASSLGGSARAKTQYF,TGTGCCAGCAGCTTAGGAGGGTCGGCCAGGGCAAAGACCCAGTACTTC
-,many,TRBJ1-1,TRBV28,CASSLRLPKQTEAFF,TGTGCCAGCAGTTTACGCCTTCCGAAACAAACTGAAGCTTTCTTT
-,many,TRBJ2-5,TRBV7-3,CASSLSSDYGETQYF,TGTGCCAGCAGCTTATCCTCGGACTACGGGGAGACCCAGTACTTC
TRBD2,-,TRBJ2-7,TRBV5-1,CASSSLAGSYEQYF,TGCGCCAGCAGCTCCCTAGCGGGATCCTACGAGCAGTACTTC
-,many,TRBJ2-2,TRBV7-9,CASSLRDGELFF,TGTGCCAGCAGCTTACGGGACGGGGAGCTGTTTTTT
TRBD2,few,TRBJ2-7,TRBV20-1,CSARSAGASYEQYF,TGCAGTGCTCGCTCGGCGGGAGCTAGTTACGAGCAGTACTTC
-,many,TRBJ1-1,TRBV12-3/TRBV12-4,CASSVETGNTEAFF,TGTGCCAGCAGCGTAGAGACTGGGAACACTGAAGCTTTCTTT
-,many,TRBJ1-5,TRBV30,CAWNPGGNQPQHF,TGTGCCTGGAATCCAGGGGGCAATCAGCCCCAGCATTTT
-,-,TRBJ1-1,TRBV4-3,CASSQDIRAGYTEAFF,TGCGCCAGCAGCCAAGATATTAGGGCAGGGTATACTGAAGCTTTCTTT
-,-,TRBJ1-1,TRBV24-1,CATSEGRGTEAFF,TGTGCCACCAGTGAAGGCAGGGGCACTGAAGCTTTCTTT
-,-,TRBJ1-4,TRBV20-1,CSALTVGTNEKLFF,TGCAGTGCTCTGACAGTAGGAACTAATGAAAAACTGTTTTTT
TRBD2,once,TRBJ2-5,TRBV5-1,CASSLFLASGRGVQETQYF,TGCGCCAGCAGCTTGTTCTTGGCTAGCGGGAGAGGTGTCCAAGAGACCCAGTACTTC
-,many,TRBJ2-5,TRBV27,CASKGPQQTQYF,TGTGCCAGCAAGGGGCCGCAACAGACCCAGTACTTC
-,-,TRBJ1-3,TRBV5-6,CASSPGAGSGNTIYF,TGTGCCAGCAGCCCGGGGGCTGGTTCTGGAAACACCATATATTTT
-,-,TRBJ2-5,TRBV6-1,CASKRERVQETQYF,TGTGCCAGCAAGAGAGAGAGGGTCCAAGAGACCCAGTACTTC
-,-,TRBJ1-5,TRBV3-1,CASSQLGGPQHF,TGTGCCAGCAGCCAGCTGGGGGGGCCCCAGCATTTT
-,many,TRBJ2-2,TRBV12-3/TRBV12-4,CASSLFWTGELFF,TGTGCCAGCAGCCTATTCTGGACCGGGGAGCTGTTTTTT
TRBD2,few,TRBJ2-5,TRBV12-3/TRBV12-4,CASSHGHTGTSRETQYF,TGTGCCAGCAGTCATGGACACACCGGGACTAGTAGAGAGACCCAGTACTTC
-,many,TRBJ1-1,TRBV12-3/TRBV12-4,CASSPDTGIGSTEAFF,TGTGCCAGCAGTCCGGATACAGGGATCGGGAGCACTGAAGCTTTCTTT
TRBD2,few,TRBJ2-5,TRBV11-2,CASSSGLAGFSGETQYF,TGTGCCAGCAGTTCCGGTCTAGCGGGATTCAGTGGGGAGACCCAGTACTTC
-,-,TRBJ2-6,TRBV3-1,CASSAAGANVLTF,TGTGCCAGCAGCGCCGCTGGGGCCAACGTCCTGACTTTC
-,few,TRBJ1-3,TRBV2,CASSALLGAPGGNTIYF,TGTGCCAGCAGTGCCCTCCTGGGAGCTCCTGGGGGAAACACCATATATTTT
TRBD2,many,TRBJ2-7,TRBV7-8,CASSLSASGYEQYF,TGTGCCAGCAGCTTAAGTGCTAGCGGTTACGAGCAGTACTTC
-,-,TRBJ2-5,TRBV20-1,CSAPEHETQYF,TGCAGTGCCCCCGAGCATGAGACCCAGTACTTC
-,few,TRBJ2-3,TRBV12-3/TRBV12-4,CASSLGGGLVDTQYF,TGTGCCAGCAGCCTAGGTGGAGGGTTGGTAGATACGCAGTATTTT
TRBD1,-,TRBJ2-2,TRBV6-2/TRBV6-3,CASSYQGTGANTGELFF,TGTGCCAGCAGTTACCAAGGGACAGGGGCGAACACCGGGGAGCTGTTTTTT
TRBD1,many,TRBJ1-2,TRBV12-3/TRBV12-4,CASSQTGDYGYTF,TGTGCCAGCAGCCAAACAGGGGACTATGGCTACACCTTC
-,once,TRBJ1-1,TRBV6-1,CASLDGGGTEAFF,TGTGCCAGCCTTGACGGGGGGGGCACTGAAGCTTTCTTT